A selection of T cell receptor beta chains follows, all from one sample in a study of T cells in Graves' hyperthyroidism and ophthalmopathy. TCRdb reprocessed the multiplex PCR reads with MiXCR, giving one entry per CDR3 protein. The sample includes under 200,000 distinct CDR3 sequences, less than 10% of them seen just once. Sample: blood. These receptor sequences come from a woman aged 18-29 years with Graves' hyperthyroidism that later progressed to Graves' ophthalmopathy. Both conserved end residues are part of each CDR3. A D gene is named only where the DNA matches it firmly. Clone size appears in some rows only: once, few, many, or a class for an expanded clone.

CDR3nt: TGTGCCTGGAGTGCCCATAGCAATCAGCCCCAGCATTTT
CDR3aa: CAWSAHSNQPQHF
d_gene: -
j_gene: TRBJ1-5
abundance: many
v_gene: TRBV30

CDR3nt: TGTGCCAGCAGCTTAGTAGGCAGGGGGTTTGCGAACACCGGGGAGCTGTTTTTT
CDR3aa: CASSLVGRGFANTGELFF
d_gene: TRBD1
j_gene: TRBJ2-2
abundance: many
v_gene: TRBV11-1

CDR3nt: TGTGCCAGCAGTTCGTTTCTAGCGGGGGGGGGATACAATGAGCAGTTCTTC
CDR3aa: CASSSFLAGGGYNEQFF
d_gene: TRBD2
j_gene: TRBJ2-1
abundance: many
v_gene: TRBV27

CDR3nt: TGTGCCAGCAGGGCTGGGGGAGAGCAGTTCTTC
CDR3aa: CASRAGGEQFF
d_gene: -
j_gene: TRBJ2-1
abundance: -
v_gene: TRBV25-1

CDR3nt: TGCAGTGCTAGAGTTTCTAGCGGGAGGTGGGAGACCCAGTACTTC
CDR3aa: CSARVSSGRWETQYF
d_gene: TRBD2
j_gene: TRBJ2-5
abundance: many
v_gene: TRBV20-1

CDR3nt: TGTGCCAGTAGTACGGACGGAAGACTTGGCTATGGCTACACCTTC
CDR3aa: CASSTDGRLGYGYTF
d_gene: -
j_gene: TRBJ1-2
abundance: many
v_gene: TRBV19

CDR3nt: TGTGCCTGGGGAACAGGGATCGGTCGATATGGCTACACCTTC
CDR3aa: CAWGTGIGRYGYTF
d_gene: -
j_gene: TRBJ1-2
abundance: -
v_gene: TRBV30

CDR3nt: TGTGCCAGCAGACTGACAGGGTTAGTTGAAGCTTTCTTT
CDR3aa: CASRLTGLVEAFF
d_gene: TRBD1
j_gene: TRBJ1-1
abundance: many
v_gene: TRBV12-3/TRBV12-4

CDR3nt: TGTGCCACCAGCAGAGATATGAGCGGTCCTTACAATGAGCAGTTCTTC
CDR3aa: CATSRDMSGPYNEQFF
d_gene: -
j_gene: TRBJ2-1
abundance: few
v_gene: TRBV15

CDR3nt: TGTGCCATCAGGGGACAGCGAGATGGCTACACCTTC
CDR3aa: CAIRGQRDGYTF
d_gene: TRBD1
j_gene: TRBJ1-2
abundance: many
v_gene: TRBV10-3

CDR3nt: TGTGCCTGGAGTGTACGTGGGGAGCTGTTTTTT
CDR3aa: CAWSVRGELFF
d_gene: -
j_gene: TRBJ2-2
abundance: many
v_gene: TRBV30

CDR3nt: TGTGCCAGCACCCTATCTGGAAACACCATATATTTT
CDR3aa: CASTLSGNTIYF
d_gene: -
j_gene: TRBJ1-3
abundance: few
v_gene: TRBV3-1

CDR3nt: TGTGCCACCAGTGATTTGCCCACGACAGGGCGAACCACAGATACGCAGTATTTT
CDR3aa: CATSDLPTTGRTTDTQYF
d_gene: TRBD1
j_gene: TRBJ2-3
abundance: many
v_gene: TRBV24-1

CDR3nt: TGTGCCAGCAGGCCGGGACAGTTTAACAATGAGCAGTTCTTC
CDR3aa: CASRPGQFNNEQFF
d_gene: TRBD1
j_gene: TRBJ2-1
abundance: many
v_gene: TRBV6-1

CDR3nt: TGCGCCAGCAGCGAACTCTCCAAGGGTAGTGAGCAGTTCTTC
CDR3aa: CASSELSKGSEQFF
d_gene: -
j_gene: TRBJ2-1
abundance: -
v_gene: TRBV4-1

CDR3nt: TGTGCCAGCACCCCGAACACCGGGGAGCTGTTTTTT
CDR3aa: CASTPNTGELFF
d_gene: -
j_gene: TRBJ2-2
abundance: -
v_gene: TRBV7-9

CDR3nt: TGTGCCAGCAGTCTCCGGCGGGAGGTCACCGGGGAGCTGTTTTTT
CDR3aa: CASSLRREVTGELFF
d_gene: TRBD2
j_gene: TRBJ2-2
abundance: many
v_gene: TRBV6-1

CDR3nt: TGTGCCAGCAGCCCAAGGATCCAACTAAACACTGAAGCTTTCTTT
CDR3aa: CASSPRIQLNTEAFF
d_gene: -
j_gene: TRBJ1-1
abundance: many
v_gene: TRBV6-1

CDR3nt: TGTGCCAGCACCCCTGTACAGCCCGGCCGGAGCACAGATACGCAGTATTTT
CDR3aa: CASTPVQPGRSTDTQYF
d_gene: -
j_gene: TRBJ2-3
abundance: many
v_gene: TRBV7-2

CDR3nt: TGTGCCAGCAGCCAAGATGCCAGGAACTCTGGAAACACCATATATTTT
CDR3aa: CASSQDARNSGNTIYF
d_gene: -
j_gene: TRBJ1-3
abundance: few
v_gene: TRBV4-2

CDR3nt: TGTGCCAGCAGGTCAGATACGCAGTATTTT
CDR3aa: CASRSDTQYF
d_gene: -
j_gene: TRBJ2-3
abundance: many
v_gene: TRBV6-2/TRBV6-3

CDR3nt: TGTGCCAGCAGCCCACAGGACAATGAGCAGTTCTTC
CDR3aa: CASSPQDNEQFF
d_gene: -
j_gene: TRBJ2-1
abundance: few
v_gene: TRBV5-4

CDR3nt: TGTGCCAGCAGTTCGGGATTGGGCAACTATGGCTACACCTTC
CDR3aa: CASSSGLGNYGYTF
d_gene: -
j_gene: TRBJ1-2
abundance: many
v_gene: TRBV6-1

CDR3nt: TGCAGTGCTAGGGGGGACAGGGGGGGGAAAGGCTACACCTTC
CDR3aa: CSARGDRGGKGYTF
d_gene: TRBD1
j_gene: TRBJ1-2
abundance: many
v_gene: TRBV20-1

CDR3nt: TGCGCCAGCAGCTTGCAGGGCGGGGTCTACACTGAAGCTTTCTTT
CDR3aa: CASSLQGGVYTEAFF
d_gene: -
j_gene: TRBJ1-1
abundance: many
v_gene: TRBV5-1

CDR3nt: TGTGCCTGGAGCAGGGAGTCGTTCGAGCAGTACTTC
CDR3aa: CAWSRESFEQYF
d_gene: -
j_gene: TRBJ2-7
abundance: many
v_gene: TRBV30

CDR3nt: TGCAGTGCTAGACACGGAAGGGACAGGGCTAACTATGGCTACACCTTC
CDR3aa: CSARHGRDRANYGYTF
d_gene: TRBD1
j_gene: TRBJ1-2
abundance: many
v_gene: TRBV20-1

CDR3nt: TGTGCCAGCAGCGCCCGACTAGCGAACAATGAGCAGTTCTTC
CDR3aa: CASSARLANNEQFF
d_gene: TRBD2
j_gene: TRBJ2-1
abundance: many
v_gene: TRBV9

CDR3nt: TGTGCCAGCAGCTACACAATGAACACTGAAGCTTTCTTT
CDR3aa: CASSYTMNTEAFF
d_gene: -
j_gene: TRBJ1-1
abundance: many
v_gene: TRBV6-1

CDR3nt: TGCGCCAGCAGCCAAAGGGACACAGGCTACAATGAGCAGTTCTTC
CDR3aa: CASSQRDTGYNEQFF
d_gene: -
j_gene: TRBJ2-1
abundance: few
v_gene: TRBV4-1

CDR3nt: TGTGCCAGCAGCCAAGAGTTCGGCTCTGGGGCCAACGTCCTGACTTTC
CDR3aa: CASSQEFGSGANVLTF
d_gene: -
j_gene: TRBJ2-6
abundance: few
v_gene: TRBV3-1

CDR3nt: TGTGCCAGCAGTTCCCCCATGGGCAACACAGATACGCAGTATTTT
CDR3aa: CASSSPMGNTDTQYF
d_gene: -
j_gene: TRBJ2-3
abundance: many
v_gene: TRBV27

CDR3nt: TGTGCCAGCAGCCAAGGCAGGGTTTCGGGAAACACCATATATTTT
CDR3aa: CASSQGRVSGNTIYF
d_gene: -
j_gene: TRBJ1-3
abundance: -
v_gene: TRBV3-1

CDR3nt: TGTGCCACCAGCAGAGGAGACCCCTATCAGCCCCAGCATTTT
CDR3aa: CATSRGDPYQPQHF
d_gene: -
j_gene: TRBJ1-5
abundance: many
v_gene: TRBV15

CDR3nt: TGTGCCAGTAGTATTCTTAAGGACTCATGGGGGAACACCGGGGAGCTGTTTTTT
CDR3aa: CASSILKDSWGNTGELFF
d_gene: -
j_gene: TRBJ2-2
abundance: -
v_gene: TRBV19

CDR3nt: TGTGCCAGCAGCCTCCCCGGGAGCATGGAGACCCAGTACTTC
CDR3aa: CASSLPGSMETQYF
d_gene: -
j_gene: TRBJ2-5
abundance: -
v_gene: TRBV5-6

CDR3nt: TGTGCCAGTAGTATATTGGAAAATCAGCCCCAGCATTTT
CDR3aa: CASSILENQPQHF
d_gene: -
j_gene: TRBJ1-5
abundance: many
v_gene: TRBV19

CDR3nt: TGTGCCAGCAGTACCCGGAAGACAGGGGGGGCGAACACTGAAGCTTTCTTT
CDR3aa: CASSTRKTGGANTEAFF
d_gene: TRBD1
j_gene: TRBJ1-1
abundance: -
v_gene: TRBV6-1

CDR3nt: TGTGCCAGCAGTTCTTACAGGGAGGTGAACACTGAAGCTTTCTTT
CDR3aa: CASSSYREVNTEAFF
d_gene: -
j_gene: TRBJ1-1
abundance: many
v_gene: TRBV6-1

CDR3nt: TGTGCCAGCAGCATGGAGTATTTACTCGAGACCCAGTACTTC
CDR3aa: CASSMEYLLETQYF
d_gene: -
j_gene: TRBJ2-5
abundance: few
v_gene: TRBV5-6